These 15 T cell receptor beta chains originate from one sample sequenced in a study of blood T cells in healthy people across ages (dated by TCRdb to the mid-2010s). The receptor library was made with 5' RACE. This sample was sequenced with an Illumina HiSeq 2500. The second PCR ran for roughly 7 to 12 cycles and used a J-beta primer mix along with a sample-barcoded 5' primer. The public reads were reprocessed in TCRdb via fastp at Q25 and MiXCR, keeping in-frame beta chains. Entries are consolidated by CDR3 protein sequence, retaining the most common genes and DNA. This sample has hundreds of thousands of distinct CDR3 sequences in its table, and 55% to 75% of those were observed once. Of the sample, 22% is held by the ten largest clones. Input material: blood. Receptors originate from a man aged 25-45 years in good health.

The chain has TRBV4-3 and TRBJ2-7, with D unresolved. Between the trimmed V and J ends, which lost 1 base and 3 bases, there was a span of 13 bases. Germline CDR1 is LGHNA and CDR2 is YSLEER. The length of the CDR3 is 15 residues. CDR3 sequence reads: CASSQVMKGHYEQYF. The CDR3 DNA sequence: TGCGCCAGCAGCCAAGTCATGAAAGGGCACTACGAGCAGTACTTC.

The J gene is TRBJ2-4, the V gene TRBV6-5; a possible D gene is TRBD2 (7 bases). The end of the DNA aligns better with TRBJ2-5, so the J call may be wrong. The CDR3 extends over 13 amino acids. Germline V gene sequence: CDR1 MNHEY, CDR2 SVGAGI. The CDR3 protein is CASSDYREGTQYF. DNA of the CDR3: TGTGCCAGCAGTGATTACAGGGAGGGGACCCAGTACTTC.

About this clonotype itself: An end of the junction differs from the germline gene, which may be a read error. This chain connects TRBV6-6 to TRBJ2-7; D not certain. CDR1 and CDR2 from the germline V gene are MNHNY and SVGAGI (reference sequence). The CDR3 contains 13 residues. CDR3 coding DNA: TGTGCCAGCAGTGACTCGTTATGGAACGAGCAGTACTTC. Translated: CASSDSLWNEQYF.

This sequence joins TRBV18 and TRBJ1-2, with a possible D match to TRBD1 (5 bases). Trimming took off 3 bases at V and 3 bases at J, with 14 bases between the two ends. Germline V gene sequence: CDR1 KGHSH, CDR2 LQKENI. CDR3 length: 15 amino acids. The CDR3 sequence is CASSPQSGDHYGYTF. The CDR3 DNA reads as TGTGCCAGCTCACCTCAGTCCGGGGACCACTATGGCTACACCTTC.

The chain recombines TRBV6-2 or TRBV6-3 with TRBJ2-7, with D perhaps matching TRBD2 (6 bases). The CDR3 sequence is 14 residues long. The germline V gene encodes CDR1 MNHEY and CDR2 SVGEGT. V was clipped by 4 bases and J by 4 bases, with 14 bases between them. The CDR3 spells CASSFRLVVYEQYF. The CDR3 DNA follows: TGTGCCAGCAGTTTCAGACTAGTTGTATACGAGCAGTACTTC.

The rearrangement uses TRBV6-6 and TRBJ1-1, with D unresolved. This CDR3 has 10 residues. Trimming removed 0 bases at V and 9 bases at J, with 2 bases between. CDR1 and CDR2 (germline): MNHNY, SVGAGI (reference sequence). The CDR3 reads CASSYSQAFF. CDR3 nucleotides: TGTGCCAGCAGTTACTCCCAAGCTTTCTTT.

The chain links TRBV6-5 to TRBJ2-1; 11 bases are shared with TRBD2. CDR1 MNHEY and CDR2 SVGAGI come from the germline V gene. V shed 5 bases, J shed 9 bases, and the junction held 12 bases outside the gene matches. This CDR3 spans 16 amino acids. This CDR3 reads CASSLIAGGSSGEQFF. CDR3 coding DNA: TGTGCCAGCAGTCTCATAGCGGGGGGGAGTTCTGGTGAGCAGTTCTTC.

The rearrangement links TRBV12-3 or TRBV12-4 to TRBJ2-1, with 8 nucleotides matching TRBD2. V was clipped by 5 bases and J by 4 bases; unmatched bases: 10. The CDR3 is made up of 16 amino acids. The CDR3 DNA reads as TGTGCCAGCAGTCCACCGCGGGCTAGCGGGTACAATGAGCAGTTCTTC. It yields the protein CASSPPRASGYNEQFF.

This clonotype was found once. This chain uses TRBV6-5 with TRBJ2-4; 9 bases are a match to TRBD1. The DNA end favors TRBJ2-7, so the J call may be wrong. CDR3 size: 14 residues. Per the germline V gene, CDR1 is MNHEY and CDR2 is SVGAGI. The CDR3 nucleotides are TGTGCCAGCAGACCCGGGACAGGGCCCATCGAGCAGTACTTC. It specifies CASRPGTGPIEQYF.

This chain uses TRBV4-3 with TRBJ2-1; D possibly corresponds to TRBD2 (7 bases). This CDR3 spans 18 amino acids. Germline V gene data show CDR1 as LGHNA and CDR2 as YSLEER. The V and J ends lost 3 bases and 3 bases respectively, with 21 bases between them. The CDR3 sequence: CASSHGFAGAESYNEQFF. The CDR3 DNA sequence: TGCGCCAGCAGCCATGGATTCGCGGGGGCAGAGAGCTACAATGAGCAGTTCTTC.

The chain has TRBV6-6 and TRBJ1-5; D gene ambiguous. The CDR3 has 14 amino acids. CDR1 and CDR2 from the germline V gene are MNHNY and SVGAGI (reference sequence). The ends were cut back, 3 bases at V and 1 base at J, with 7 bases in the middle. The DNA for the CDR3 is TGTGCCAGCAGTTATGTAGGGAGCAATCAGCCCCAGCATTTT. It specifies CASSYVGSNQPQHF.

This chain uses TRBV15 with TRBJ1-5; D remains ambiguous. Between the trimmed V and J ends, which lost 0 bases and 6 bases, there was a span of 12 bases. The CDR3 loop spans 15 amino acids. Germline V gene data show CDR1 as LNHNV and CDR2 as YYDKDF (reference sequence). The CDR3 here is CATSRDLEVGQPQHF. CDR3 DNA sequence: TGTGCCACCAGCAGAGATCTCGAAGTGGGTCAGCCCCAGCATTTT.

CDR3 residues: CASSRPSTDTQYF. For the CDR3, the DNA is TGTGCCAGCAGTCGGCCGAGCACAGATACGCAGTATTTT. The chain couples TRBV6-6 to TRBJ2-3; no clear D gene. The CDR3 is 13 residues long. CDR1 and CDR2 from the germline V gene are MNHNY and SVGAGI (reference sequence). V shed 5 bases and J shed 0 bases, with 6 bases lying between them.

CDR3 protein: CSARGGQGSLFDEQFF. CDR3 nucleotide sequence: TGCAGTGCTAGAGGCGGACAGGGGTCGCTTTTCGATGAGCAGTTCTTC. The chain couples TRBV20-1 to TRBJ2-1; TRBD1 matches at 9 bases. J gave up 8 bases and V 1 base, and 12 bases lay outside the gene matches. The CDR3 is made up of 16 amino acids. Germline CDR1 reads DFQATT; CDR2 reads SNEGSKA (reference sequence).

This clonotype was recorded a few times. The CDR3 spells CAISVSGTEETMYQETQYF. In DNA form, the CDR3 reads TGTGCCATCAGTGTATCCGGGACAGAGGAAACCATGTACCAAGAGACCCAGTACTTC. The chain has TRBV10-3 and TRBJ2-5, with 7 bases fitting TRBD1. J gave up 0 bases and V 4 bases, and 17 bases lay outside the gene matches. The CDR3 covers 19 residues. Germline-derived CDR1 and CDR2 are ENHRY and SYGVKD.